This is a list of T cell receptor beta chains from one sample in a study of glioma-infiltrating T cells. MiXCR, run by TCRdb on the multiplex PCR reads, gives a single entry per CDR3 protein. The repertoire has over 100,000 distinct CDR3 sequences, about 25% of them found once; the top ten carry 35%. The sequenced sample consisted of glioma tissue, nonneoplastic brain tissue, or PBMCs (not recorded which). All receptors come from a human donor with low-grade glioma or glioblastoma, undergoing nonglioma brain surgery, or in good health (not recorded which). The CDR3 runs from the conserved cysteine through the conserved F or W. A D gene is named only where the DNA matches it firmly. Clone size is not always given. Where it is, it says once, few, many or a class for expanded clones.

len: 14
v_gene: TRBV20-1
d_gene: NA
abundance: many
j_gene: TRBJ1-1
CDR3aa: CSARDDRGLTEAFF
CDR3nt: TGCAGTGCTAGAGATGATAGGGGCCTAACTGAAGCTTTCTTT

len: 15
v_gene: TRBV6-2/TRBV6-3
d_gene: NA
abundance: many
j_gene: TRBJ1-5
CDR3aa: CASSYLDNLLSAQHF
CDR3nt: TGTGCCAGCAGTTATCTTGACAACCTCTTATCGGCCCAGCATTTT

len: 14
v_gene: TRBV20-1
d_gene: TRBD2
abundance: many
j_gene: TRBJ2-1
CDR3aa: CSARGTSGYNEQFF
CDR3nt: TGCAGTGCTAGAGGGACTAGCGGCTACAATGAGCAGTTCTTC

len: 13
v_gene: TRBV2
d_gene: NA
abundance: few
j_gene: TRBJ2-2
CDR3aa: CASSERTSGELFF
CDR3nt: TGTGCCAGCAGTGAACGGACCAGCGGGGAGCTGTTTTTT

len: 12
v_gene: TRBV14
d_gene: NA
abundance: NA
j_gene: TRBJ2-7
CDR3aa: CAVGRQSYEQYF
CDR3nt: TGTGCCGTCGGGAGACAGTCCTACGAGCAGTACTTC

len: 15
v_gene: TRBV7-2
d_gene: NA
abundance: many
j_gene: TRBJ2-1
CDR3aa: CASSLAPSSYNEQFF
CDR3nt: TGTGCCAGCAGCTTAGCGCCCAGCTCCTACAATGAGCAGTTCTTC

len: 14
v_gene: TRBV4-1
d_gene: NA
abundance: many
j_gene: TRBJ1-5
CDR3aa: CASSRGQENQPQHF
CDR3nt: TGCGCCAGCAGCCGGGGACAAGAAAATCAGCCCCAGCATTTT

len: 12
v_gene: TRBV9
d_gene: NA
abundance: few
j_gene: TRBJ2-7
CDR3aa: CATEEGHYEQYF
CDR3nt: TGTGCCACCGAGGAGGGGCACTACGAGCAGTACTTC

len: 13
v_gene: TRBV4-1
d_gene: NA
abundance: few
j_gene: TRBJ1-2
CDR3aa: CASSQDMEDGYTF
CDR3nt: TGCGCCAGCAGCCAAGATATGGAAGATGGCTACACCTTC

len: 15
v_gene: TRBV18
d_gene: NA
abundance: many
j_gene: TRBJ2-7
CDR3aa: CASSPGGLVSYEQYF
CDR3nt: TGTGCCAGCTCACCAGGGGGCTTAGTCTCCTACGAGCAGTACTTC

len: 14
v_gene: TRBV19
d_gene: NA
abundance: many
j_gene: TRBJ1-2
CDR3aa: CASSMDQGKHGYTF
CDR3nt: TGTGCCAGTAGTATGGATCAGGGAAAACATGGCTACACCTTC

len: 14
v_gene: TRBV5-1
d_gene: TRBD1
abundance: many
j_gene: TRBJ1-1
CDR3aa: CASSLAGGQSEAFF
CDR3nt: TGCGCCAGCAGCTTGGCGGGGGGACAGTCTGAAGCTTTCTTT

len: 13
v_gene: TRBV6-2/TRBV6-3
d_gene: NA
abundance: many
j_gene: TRBJ1-3
CDR3aa: CASSWDAGNTIYF
CDR3nt: TGTGCCAGCAGTTGGGACGCCGGAAACACCATATATTTT

len: 11
v_gene: TRBV2
d_gene: TRBD1
abundance: many
j_gene: TRBJ1-6
CDR3aa: CAGQEMRTLHF
CDR3nt: TGTGCAGGACAGGAAATGAGGACCCTCCACTTT

len: 11
v_gene: TRBV20-1
d_gene: NA
abundance: many
j_gene: TRBJ2-7
CDR3aa: CSASSEYEQYF
CDR3nt: TGCAGTGCTAGTAGTGAATACGAGCAGTACTTC

len: 14
v_gene: TRBV7-6
d_gene: NA
abundance: NA
j_gene: TRBJ2-7
CDR3aa: CASSLAPQRDEQYF
CDR3nt: TGTGCCAGCAGCTTAGCTCCCCAGCGGGACGAGCAGTACTTC

len: 14
v_gene: TRBV10-1
d_gene: TRBD2
abundance: many
j_gene: TRBJ2-1
CDR3aa: CASSPSGRYNEQFF
CDR3nt: TGCGCCAGCAGTCCTAGCGGGAGATACAATGAGCAGTTCTTC

len: 15
v_gene: TRBV5-6
d_gene: NA
abundance: NA
j_gene: TRBJ2-5
CDR3aa: CASSTTDRKQETQYF
CDR3nt: TGTGCCAGCAGCACAACCGACAGGAAACAAGAGACCCAGTACTTC

len: 12
v_gene: TRBV20-1
d_gene: NA
abundance: NA
j_gene: TRBJ1-5
CDR3aa: CSAADNDQPQHF
CDR3nt: TGCAGTGCAGCGGACAACGACCAGCCCCAGCATTTT

len: 15
v_gene: TRBV7-9
d_gene: TRBD1
abundance: NA
j_gene: TRBJ2-5
CDR3aa: CASSFRQGPQETQYF
CDR3nt: TGTGCCAGCAGCTTTCGACAGGGCCCCCAAGAGACCCAGTACTTC

len: 16
v_gene: TRBV19
d_gene: NA
abundance: NA
j_gene: TRBJ1-1
CDR3aa: CASSGMRGPLNTEAFF
CDR3nt: TGTGCCAGTAGTGGGATGAGGGGTCCTTTGAACACTGAAGCTTTCTTT

len: 12
v_gene: TRBV7-2
d_gene: NA
abundance: many
j_gene: TRBJ1-2
CDR3aa: CASTALGYGYTF
CDR3nt: TGTGCCAGCACGGCCCTCGGCTATGGCTACACCTTC

len: 14
v_gene: TRBV14
d_gene: NA
abundance: many
j_gene: TRBJ1-4
CDR3aa: CASSHGQFNEKLFF
CDR3nt: TGTGCCAGCAGCCACGGACAGTTTAATGAAAAACTGTTTTTT

len: 16
v_gene: TRBV5-4
d_gene: TRBD1
abundance: NA
j_gene: TRBJ1-2
CDR3aa: CASSLARGTTPYGYTF
CDR3nt: TGTGCCAGCAGCTTGGCCAGGGGGACCACCCCTTATGGCTACACCTTC

len: 15
v_gene: TRBV15
d_gene: NA
abundance: NA
j_gene: TRBJ2-5
CDR3aa: CATSRDRAGREAQYF
CDR3nt: TGTGCTACCAGCAGAGATAGGGCAGGGAGAGAGGCCCAGTACTTC

len: 14
v_gene: TRBV20-1
d_gene: TRBD2
abundance: many
j_gene: TRBJ2-7
CDR3aa: CSARAGGSSYEQYF
CDR3nt: TGCAGTGCTAGAGCGGGAGGGAGCTCCTACGAGCAGTACTTC

len: 13
v_gene: TRBV7-2
d_gene: TRBD1
abundance: many
j_gene: TRBJ2-7
CDR3aa: CASTLTGGYEQYF
CDR3nt: TGTGCCAGCACCCTGACAGGGGGCTACGAGCAGTACTTC

len: 15
v_gene: TRBV11-2
d_gene: TRBD1
abundance: many
j_gene: TRBJ1-2
CDR3aa: CASRIPGQSNYGYTF
CDR3nt: TGTGCCAGCAGAATACCGGGACAGAGCAACTATGGCTACACCTTC

len: 13
v_gene: TRBV2
d_gene: NA
abundance: many
j_gene: TRBJ1-2
CDR3aa: CASSEIRGYGYTF
CDR3nt: TGTGCCAGCAGTGAAATCAGGGGCTATGGCTACACCTTC

len: 13
v_gene: TRBV29-1
d_gene: NA
abundance: few
j_gene: TRBJ2-7
CDR3aa: CSVGTAYSYEQYF
CDR3nt: TGCAGCGTTGGGACAGCCTATTCGTACGAGCAGTACTTC

len: 15
v_gene: TRBV4-1
d_gene: NA
abundance: many
j_gene: TRBJ2-3
CDR3aa: CASSQAHQNLDTQYF
CDR3nt: TGCGCCAGCAGCCAAGCCCACCAGAACCTAGATACGCAGTATTTT

len: 14
v_gene: TRBV12-3/TRBV12-4
d_gene: NA
abundance: many
j_gene: TRBJ1-1
CDR3aa: CASSSWGVNTEAFF
CDR3nt: TGTGCCAGCAGTTCATGGGGCGTGAACACTGAAGCTTTCTTT

len: 16
v_gene: TRBV18
d_gene: NA
abundance: many
j_gene: TRBJ1-5
CDR3aa: CASSRGTAAGNQPQHF
CDR3nt: TGTGCCAGCTCCCGCGGGACGGCCGCGGGCAATCAGCCCCAGCATTTT

len: 16
v_gene: TRBV6-2/TRBV6-3
d_gene: NA
abundance: medium-sized
j_gene: TRBJ1-1
CDR3aa: CASSYPHGGVFTEAFF
CDR3nt: TGTGCCAGCAGTTACCCCCACGGGGGCGTATTCACTGAAGCTTTCTTT

len: 14
v_gene: TRBV20-1
d_gene: NA
abundance: NA
j_gene: TRBJ2-4
CDR3aa: CSASIVRKLNTHYF
CDR3nt: TGCAGTGCTAGTATCGTGCGAAAATTAAACACTCACTACTTC

len: 15
v_gene: TRBV14
d_gene: NA
abundance: many
j_gene: TRBJ2-1
CDR3aa: CASSLPRAQGNEQFF
CDR3nt: TGTGCCAGCAGCCTCCCTAGGGCACAGGGAAATGAGCAGTTCTTC

len: 11
v_gene: TRBV18
d_gene: NA
abundance: many
j_gene: TRBJ2-5
CDR3aa: CASSPKETQYF
CDR3nt: TGTGCCAGCTCACCAAAGGAGACCCAGTACTTC

len: 14
v_gene: TRBV7-9
d_gene: NA
abundance: few
j_gene: TRBJ2-7
CDR3aa: CASSLQQGTYEQYF
CDR3nt: TGTGCCAGCAGCCTTCAACAGGGAACCTACGAGCAGTACTTC

len: 14
v_gene: TRBV6-2/TRBV6-3
d_gene: NA
abundance: NA
j_gene: TRBJ1-1
CDR3aa: CAGSYSWGGTEAFF
CDR3nt: TGTGCCGGCAGTTACTCGTGGGGTGGCACTGAAGCTTTCTTT

len: 14
v_gene: TRBV6-5
d_gene: NA
abundance: NA
j_gene: TRBJ1-4
CDR3aa: CASRSGSTNEKLFF
CDR3nt: TGTGCCAGCAGATCCGGGTCAACTAATGAAAAACTGTTTTTT

len: 14
v_gene: TRBV29-1
d_gene: NA
abundance: few
j_gene: TRBJ2-5
CDR3aa: CSVEDHGNRETQYF
CDR3nt: TGCAGCGTTGAAGATCATGGCAACAGAGAGACCCAGTACTTC

len: 13
v_gene: TRBV19
d_gene: TRBD1
abundance: many
j_gene: TRBJ2-3
CDR3aa: CASSIKTGSSSRF
CDR3nt: TGTGCCAGTAGTATTAAGACAGGGTCATCCTCACGATTT

len: 15
v_gene: TRBV14
d_gene: NA
abundance: few
j_gene: TRBJ2-7
CDR3aa: CASSQDPDSYYEQYF
CDR3nt: TGTGCCAGCAGCCAAGACCCGGACAGCTACTACGAGCAGTACTTC

len: 13
v_gene: TRBV7-9
d_gene: NA
abundance: many
j_gene: TRBJ2-1
CDR3aa: CASSFNPDNEQFF
CDR3nt: TGTGCCAGCAGCTTCAACCCCGACAATGAGCAGTTCTTC

len: 18
v_gene: TRBV28
d_gene: NA
abundance: NA
j_gene: TRBJ2-7
CDR3aa: CASSLIPRWGTNSYEQYF
CDR3nt: TGTGCCAGCAGTTTAATCCCAAGATGGGGGACGAATTCCTACGAGCAGTACTTC

len: 13
v_gene: TRBV6-1
d_gene: NA
abundance: few
j_gene: TRBJ1-1
CDR3aa: CASSHQGTTEAIF
CDR3nt: TGTGCCAGTAGTCACCAGGGAACCACTGAAGCTATCTTT

len: 19
v_gene: TRBV5-5
d_gene: TRBD2
abundance: NA
j_gene: TRBJ2-3
CDR3aa: CASSSRGSGGSSLTDTQYF
CDR3nt: TGTGCCAGCAGCTCCCGAGGTAGCGGGGGATCCTCCCTCACAGATACGCAGTATTTT

len: 15
v_gene: TRBV11-3
d_gene: TRBD1
abundance: few
j_gene: TRBJ2-1
CDR3aa: CASSRTGQETHEQFF
CDR3nt: TGTGCCAGCAGCCGAACGGGACAGGAGACCCATGAGCAGTTCTTC

len: 16
v_gene: TRBV19
d_gene: NA
abundance: few
j_gene: TRBJ2-1
CDR3aa: CASRLTDLSSYNEQFF
CDR3nt: TGTGCCAGTCGGTTAACGGACTTGAGCTCCTACAATGAGCAGTTCTTC

len: 14
v_gene: TRBV6-1
d_gene: NA
abundance: few
j_gene: TRBJ1-2
CDR3aa: CASSLRGGNYGYTF
CDR3nt: TGTGCCAGCAGCCTCCGGGGGGGAAACTATGGCTACACCTTC

len: 16
v_gene: TRBV5-5
d_gene: NA
abundance: NA
j_gene: TRBJ2-4
CDR3aa: CASSHAGALAKNIQYF
CDR3nt: TGTGCCAGCAGTCACGCGGGGGCCCTAGCCAAAAACATTCAGTACTTC

len: 16
v_gene: TRBV25-1
d_gene: NA
abundance: many
j_gene: TRBJ2-3
CDR3aa: CASRMTRHPSTDTQYF
CDR3nt: TGTGCCAGCAGAATGACACGGCACCCTAGCACAGATACGCAGTATTTT

len: 15
v_gene: TRBV4-3
d_gene: TRBD1
abundance: many
j_gene: TRBJ1-5
CDR3aa: CASSPGQAFNQPQHF
CDR3nt: TGCGCCAGCAGCCCGGGACAGGCGTTCAATCAGCCCCAGCATTTT

len: 12
v_gene: TRBV20-1
d_gene: NA
abundance: many
j_gene: TRBJ2-7
CDR3aa: CSARVREDEQYF
CDR3nt: TGCAGTGCTAGAGTCAGAGAGGACGAGCAGTACTTC

len: 15
v_gene: TRBV11-3
d_gene: TRBD1
abundance: few
j_gene: TRBJ2-3
CDR3aa: CASSLWDRSTDTQYF
CDR3nt: TGTGCCAGCAGCTTATGGGACAGGAGCACAGATACGCAGTATTTT

len: 14
v_gene: TRBV12-3/TRBV12-4
d_gene: NA
abundance: NA
j_gene: TRBJ1-1
CDR3aa: CASSSQGMNTEAFF
CDR3nt: TGTGCCAGCAGTTCCCAGGGGATGAACACTGAAGCTTTCTTT

len: 14
v_gene: TRBV4-1
d_gene: NA
abundance: many
j_gene: TRBJ1-1
CDR3aa: CASRPSQGRTEAFF
CDR3nt: TGCGCCAGCAGGCCCTCTCAGGGTCGCACTGAAGCTTTCTTT

len: 14
v_gene: TRBV6-2/TRBV6-3
d_gene: NA
abundance: many
j_gene: TRBJ1-5
CDR3aa: CASSYEYSNQPQHF
CDR3nt: TGTGCCAGCAGTTACGAATATAGCAATCAGCCCCAGCATTTT

len: 14
v_gene: TRBV2
d_gene: TRBD1
abundance: many
j_gene: TRBJ2-7
CDR3aa: CASSASGQAGEQYF
CDR3nt: TGTGCCAGCAGTGCCTCGGGACAGGCAGGCGAGCAGTACTTC